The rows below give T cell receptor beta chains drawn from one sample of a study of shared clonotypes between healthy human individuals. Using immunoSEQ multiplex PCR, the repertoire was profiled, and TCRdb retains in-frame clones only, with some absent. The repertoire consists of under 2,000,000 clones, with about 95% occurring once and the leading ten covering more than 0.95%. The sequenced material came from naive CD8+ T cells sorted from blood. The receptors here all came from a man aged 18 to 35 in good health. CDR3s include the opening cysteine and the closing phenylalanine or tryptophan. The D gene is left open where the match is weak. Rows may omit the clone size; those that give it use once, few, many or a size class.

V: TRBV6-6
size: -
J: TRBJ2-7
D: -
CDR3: CASSYSEGTGSYEQYF
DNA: TGTGCCAGCAGTTACTCTGAGGGTACGGGTTCTTACGAGCAGTACTTC

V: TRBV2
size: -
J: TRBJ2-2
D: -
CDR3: CASSEQETGELFF
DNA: TGTGCCAGCAGTGAACAGGAGACCGGGGAGCTGTTTTTT

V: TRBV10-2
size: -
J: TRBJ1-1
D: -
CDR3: CASSEYGGEAFF
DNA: TGCGCCAGCAGTGAGTACGGGGGGGAAGCTTTCTTT

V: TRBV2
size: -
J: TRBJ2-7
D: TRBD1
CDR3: CASPRTGNPYEQYF
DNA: TGTGCCAGCCCCCGGACAGGGAATCCCTACGAGCAGTACTTC

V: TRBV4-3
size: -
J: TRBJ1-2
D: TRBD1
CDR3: CASSPGTVNYGYTF
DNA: TGCGCCAGCAGCCCAGGGACAGTGAACTATGGCTACACCTTC

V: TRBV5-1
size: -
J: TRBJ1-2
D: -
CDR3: CASSLNSGSLGYGYTF
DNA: TGCGCCAGCAGCTTGAACTCTGGTTCCTTAGGCTATGGCTACACCTTC

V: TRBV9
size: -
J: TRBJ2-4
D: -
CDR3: CASSEDRGLAGDIQYF
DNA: TGTGCCAGCAGCGAGGACAGGGGACTAGCTGGGGACATTCAGTACTTC

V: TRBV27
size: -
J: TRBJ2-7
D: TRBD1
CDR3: CASSPGQSFYEQYF
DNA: TGTGCCAGCAGTCCGGGACAGAGCTTCTACGAGCAGTACTTC

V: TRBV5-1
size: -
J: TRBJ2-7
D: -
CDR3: CASSLGASEQYF
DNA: TGCGCCAGCAGCTTGGGGGCCTCGGAGCAGTACTTC

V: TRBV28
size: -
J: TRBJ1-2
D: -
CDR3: CATLPGAYGYTF
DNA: TGTGCCACCCTGCCGGGGGCCTATGGCTACACCTTC

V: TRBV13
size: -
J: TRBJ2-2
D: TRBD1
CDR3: CASSLQGVSAGELFF
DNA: TGTGCCAGCAGCTTACAGGGGGTCAGCGCCGGGGAGCTGTTTTTT

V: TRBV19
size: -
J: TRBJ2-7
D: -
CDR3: CASRDGYEQYF
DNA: TGTGCCAGCCGGGACGGGTACGAGCAGTACTTC

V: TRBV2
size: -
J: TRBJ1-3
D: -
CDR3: CASREGLGAGGNTIYF
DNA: TGTGCCAGCCGTGAAGGCCTGGGAGCAGGCGGAAACACCATATATTTT

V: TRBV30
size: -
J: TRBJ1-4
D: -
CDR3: CAWTSGGLSEKLFF
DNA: TGTGCCTGGACCTCGGGGGGGCTAAGTGAAAAACTGTTTTTT

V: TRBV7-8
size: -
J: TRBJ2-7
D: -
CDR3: CASSLGLDVYEQYF
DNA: TGTGCCAGCAGCTTAGGACTAGATGTATACGAGCAGTACTTC

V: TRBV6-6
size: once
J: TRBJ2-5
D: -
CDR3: CASSYSGGGETQYF
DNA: TGTGCCAGCAGTTACTCTGGGGGAGGAGAGACCCAGTACTTC

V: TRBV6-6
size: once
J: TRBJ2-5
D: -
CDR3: CASSYLPTETQYF
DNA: TGTGCCAGCAGTTACCTTCCAACGGAGACCCAGTACTTC

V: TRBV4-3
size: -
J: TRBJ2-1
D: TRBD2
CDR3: CASSQDLGLAGYNEQFF
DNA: TGCGCCAGCAGCCAAGATCTGGGACTAGCGGGCTACAATGAGCAGTTCTTC

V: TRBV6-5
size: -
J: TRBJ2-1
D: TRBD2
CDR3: CASSYSAGEAYNEQFF
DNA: TGTGCCAGCAGTTACTCAGCGGGAGAGGCCTACAATGAGCAGTTCTTC

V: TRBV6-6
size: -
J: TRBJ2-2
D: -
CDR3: CAGSYHTGELFF
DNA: TGTGCCGGATCCTACCACACCGGGGAGCTGTTTTTT

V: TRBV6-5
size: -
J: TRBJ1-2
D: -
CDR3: CASSYSIEGINYGYTF
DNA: TGTGCCAGCAGTTACTCGATAGAGGGAATTAACTATGGCTACACCTTC

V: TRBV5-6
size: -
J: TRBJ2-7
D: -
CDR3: CASSAVPYEQYF
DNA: TGTGCCAGCTCCGCCGTTCCCTACGAGCAGTACTTC

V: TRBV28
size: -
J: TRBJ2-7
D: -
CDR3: CASSLTGSAYEQYF
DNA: TGTGCCAGCAGTTTAACCGGGTCGGCATACGAGCAGTACTTC

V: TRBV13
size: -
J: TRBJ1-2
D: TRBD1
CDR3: CASSLGRGVLYGYTF
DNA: TGTGCCAGCAGCTTAGGCAGGGGGGTTTTGTACGGCTACACCTTC

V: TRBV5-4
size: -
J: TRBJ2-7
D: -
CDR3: CASSSGPPDEQYF
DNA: TGTGCCAGCAGCTCCGGGCCTCCGGACGAGCAGTACTTC

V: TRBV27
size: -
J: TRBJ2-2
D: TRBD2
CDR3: CASSPSSGEVSGELFF
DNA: TGTGCCAGCAGTCCCTCTAGCGGGGAGGTCTCCGGGGAGCTGTTTTTT

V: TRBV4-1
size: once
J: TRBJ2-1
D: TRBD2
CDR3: CASSQATGTSRNEQFF
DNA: TGCGCCAGCAGCCAAGCCACCGGGACTAGTCGAAATGAGCAGTTCTTC

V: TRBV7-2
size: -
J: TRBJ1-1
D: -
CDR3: CASSLAPTEAFF
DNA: TGTGCCAGCAGCTTAGCTCCCACTGAAGCTTTCTTT

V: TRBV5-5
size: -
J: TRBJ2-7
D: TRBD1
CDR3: CASSHLQGSYEQYF
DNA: TGTGCCAGCAGCCATCTACAGGGGTCCTACGAGCAGTACTTC

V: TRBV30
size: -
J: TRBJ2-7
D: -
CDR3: CAWSWDISYEQYF
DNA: TGTGCCTGGAGTTGGGACATCAGCTACGAGCAGTACTTC